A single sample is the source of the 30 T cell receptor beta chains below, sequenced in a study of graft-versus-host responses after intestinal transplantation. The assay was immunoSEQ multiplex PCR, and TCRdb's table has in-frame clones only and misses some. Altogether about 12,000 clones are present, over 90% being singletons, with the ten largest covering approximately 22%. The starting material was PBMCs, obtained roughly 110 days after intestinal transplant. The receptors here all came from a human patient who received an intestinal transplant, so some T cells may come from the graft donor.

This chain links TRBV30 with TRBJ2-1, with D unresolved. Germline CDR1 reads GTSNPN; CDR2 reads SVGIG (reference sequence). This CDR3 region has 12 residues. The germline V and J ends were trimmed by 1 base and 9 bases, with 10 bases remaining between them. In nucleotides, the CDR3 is TGTGCCTGGAGTGGGGTGGTAGCTGAGCAGTTCTTC. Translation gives CAWSGVVAEQFF.

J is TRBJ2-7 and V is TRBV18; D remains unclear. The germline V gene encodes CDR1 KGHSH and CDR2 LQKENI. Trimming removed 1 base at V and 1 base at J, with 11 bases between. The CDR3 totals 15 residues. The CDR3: CASSPRGRESYEQYF. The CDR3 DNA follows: TGTGCCAGCTCACCACGGGGTAGGGAATCCTACGAGCAGTACTTC.

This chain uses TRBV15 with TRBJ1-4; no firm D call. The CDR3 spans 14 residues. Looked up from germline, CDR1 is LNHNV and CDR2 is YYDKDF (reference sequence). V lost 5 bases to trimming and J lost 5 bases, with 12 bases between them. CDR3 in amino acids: CATSPGGGNEKLFF. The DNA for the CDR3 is TGTGCCACCAGCCCTGGCGGAGGGAATGAAAAACTGTTTTTT.

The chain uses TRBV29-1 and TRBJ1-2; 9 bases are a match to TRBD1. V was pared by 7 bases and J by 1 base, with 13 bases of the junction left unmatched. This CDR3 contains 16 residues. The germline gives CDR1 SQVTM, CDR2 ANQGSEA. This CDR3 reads CSGRTGGETHNYGYTF. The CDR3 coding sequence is TGCAGCGGGAGAACAGGGGGCGAAACCCATAACTATGGCTACACCTTC.

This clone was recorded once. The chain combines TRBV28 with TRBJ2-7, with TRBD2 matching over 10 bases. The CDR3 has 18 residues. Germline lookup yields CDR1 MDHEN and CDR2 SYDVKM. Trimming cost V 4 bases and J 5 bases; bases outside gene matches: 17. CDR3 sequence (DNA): TGTGCCAGCAGTTCCCTGTTAGTAAGAGCGGGAGGGAGGAACGAGCAGTACTTC. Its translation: CASSSLLVRAGGRNEQYF.

The CDR3 protein is CASSEALKRNEQFF. The DNA of the CDR3 is TGTGCCAGCAGTGAAGCGCTTAAGAGAAATGAGCAGTTCTTC. The chain has TRBV2 and TRBJ2-1; D not certain. The germline gives CDR1 SNHLY, CDR2 FYNNEI. This CDR3 has 14 amino acids. The ends were cut back, 0 bases at V and 7 bases at J, with 10 bases in the middle. The complete variable domain, with remaining parts taken from reference TRBV2 and TRBJ2-1, reads EPEVTQTPSHQVTQMGQEVILRCVPISNHLYFYWYRQILGQKVEFLVSFYNNEISEKSEIFDDQFSVERPDGSNFTLKIRSTKLEDSAMYFCASSEALKRNEQFFGPGTRLTVL.

CDR3 bases: TGTGCCAGCAGCGAGAGTAAAGCGGATTACACAGATACGCAGTATTTT. Encoded protein: CASSESKADYTDTQYF. V gene TRBV9 combines with J gene TRBJ2-3, with a possible D match to TRBD2 (5 bases). From germline, CDR1 is SGDLS and CDR2 YYNGEE. The germline V and J ends were trimmed by 3 bases and 2 bases, with 16 bases remaining between them. The CDR3 extends over 16 amino acids.

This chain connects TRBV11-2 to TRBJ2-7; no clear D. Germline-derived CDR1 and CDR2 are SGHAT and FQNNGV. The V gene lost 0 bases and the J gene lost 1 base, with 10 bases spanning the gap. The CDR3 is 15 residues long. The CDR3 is CASSLDQVASYEQYF. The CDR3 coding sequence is TGTGCCAGCAGCTTAGATCAGGTGGCGTCCTACGAGCAGTACTTC.

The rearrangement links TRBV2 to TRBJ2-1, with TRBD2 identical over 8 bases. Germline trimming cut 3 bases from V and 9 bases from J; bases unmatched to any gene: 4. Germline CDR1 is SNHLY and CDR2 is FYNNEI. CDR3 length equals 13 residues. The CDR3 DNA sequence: TGTGCCAGCAGTGAGAGACTAGCGTCTGAGCAGTTCTTC. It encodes CASSERLASEQFF.

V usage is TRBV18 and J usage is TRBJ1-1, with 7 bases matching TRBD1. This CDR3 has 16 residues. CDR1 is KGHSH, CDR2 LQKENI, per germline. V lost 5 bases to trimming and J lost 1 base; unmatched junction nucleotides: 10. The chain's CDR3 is CASSIDRVPGNTEAFF. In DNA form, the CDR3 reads TGTGCCAGCTCAATAGACAGGGTTCCCGGGAACACTGAAGCTTTCTTT.

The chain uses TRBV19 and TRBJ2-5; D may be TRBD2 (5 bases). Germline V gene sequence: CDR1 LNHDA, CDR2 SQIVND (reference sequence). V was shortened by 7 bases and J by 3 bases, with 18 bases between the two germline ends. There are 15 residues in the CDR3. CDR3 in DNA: TGTGCCAGTAACTTCGGCTACCGGGGTGAAGAGACCCAGTACTTC. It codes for CASNFGYRGEETQYF.

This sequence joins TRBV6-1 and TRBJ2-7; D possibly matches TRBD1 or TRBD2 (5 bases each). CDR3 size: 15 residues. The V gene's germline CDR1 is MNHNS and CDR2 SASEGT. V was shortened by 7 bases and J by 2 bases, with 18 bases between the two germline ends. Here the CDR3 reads CASTPIRGTPYEQYF. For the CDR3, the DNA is TGTGCCAGCACCCCTATACGTGGGACCCCCTACGAGCAGTACTTC.

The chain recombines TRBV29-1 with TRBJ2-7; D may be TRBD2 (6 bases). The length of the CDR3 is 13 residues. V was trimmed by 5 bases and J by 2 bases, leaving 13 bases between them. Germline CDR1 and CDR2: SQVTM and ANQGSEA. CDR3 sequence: CSVTGGITYEQYF. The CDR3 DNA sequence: TGCAGCGTTACCGGCGGGATTACCTACGAGCAGTACTTC.

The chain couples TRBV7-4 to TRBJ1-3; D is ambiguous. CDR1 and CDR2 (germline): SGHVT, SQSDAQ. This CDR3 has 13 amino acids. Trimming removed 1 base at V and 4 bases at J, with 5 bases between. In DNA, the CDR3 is TGTGCCAGCAGCTTAGGGCTCGGAAACACCATATATTTT. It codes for CASSLGLGNTIYF. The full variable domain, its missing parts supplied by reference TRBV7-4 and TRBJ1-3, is GAGVSQSPRYKVAKRGRDVALRCDSISGHVTLYWYRQTLGQGSEVLTYSQSDAQRDKSGRPSGRFSAERPERSVSTLKIQRTEQGDSAVYLCASSLGLGNTIYFGEGSWLTVV.

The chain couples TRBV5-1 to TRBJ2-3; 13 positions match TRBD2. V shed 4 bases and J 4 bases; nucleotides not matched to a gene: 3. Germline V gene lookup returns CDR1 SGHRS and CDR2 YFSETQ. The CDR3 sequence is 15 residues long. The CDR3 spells CASSITSGRADTQYF. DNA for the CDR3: TGCGCCAGCAGCATCACTAGCGGGAGGGCAGATACGCAGTATTTT.

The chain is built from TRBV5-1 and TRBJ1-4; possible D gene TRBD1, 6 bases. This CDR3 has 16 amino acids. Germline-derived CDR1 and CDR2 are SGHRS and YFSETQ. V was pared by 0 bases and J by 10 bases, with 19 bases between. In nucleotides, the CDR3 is TGCGCCAGCAGCTTGGCCTATTCAGGGGAGAACGGAAAACTGTTTTTT. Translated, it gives CASSLAYSGENGKLFF.

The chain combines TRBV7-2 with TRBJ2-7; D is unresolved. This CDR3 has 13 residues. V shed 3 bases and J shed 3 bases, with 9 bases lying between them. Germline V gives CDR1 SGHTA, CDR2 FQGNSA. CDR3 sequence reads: CASSFADGYEQYF. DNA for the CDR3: TGTGCCAGCAGCTTTGCGGACGGCTACGAGCAGTACTTC.

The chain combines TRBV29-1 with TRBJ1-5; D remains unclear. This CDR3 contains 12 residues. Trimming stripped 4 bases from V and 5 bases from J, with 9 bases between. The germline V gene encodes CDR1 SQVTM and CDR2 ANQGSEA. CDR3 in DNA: TGCAGCGTTGTAACGGATGATCAGCCCCAGCATTTT. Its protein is CSVVTDDQPQHF.

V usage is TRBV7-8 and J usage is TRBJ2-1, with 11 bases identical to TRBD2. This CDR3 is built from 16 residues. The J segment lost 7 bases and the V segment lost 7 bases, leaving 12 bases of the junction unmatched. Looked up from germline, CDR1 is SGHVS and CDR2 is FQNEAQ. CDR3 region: CASNPLAGVNKNEQFF. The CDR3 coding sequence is TGTGCCAGCAACCCACTAGCGGGAGTAAATAAGAATGAGCAGTTCTTC.

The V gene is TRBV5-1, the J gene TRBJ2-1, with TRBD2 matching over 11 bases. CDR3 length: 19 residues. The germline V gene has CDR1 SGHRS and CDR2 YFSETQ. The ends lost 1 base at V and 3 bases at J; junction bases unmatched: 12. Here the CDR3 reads CASSLRTSGSSMGYNEQFF. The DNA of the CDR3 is TGCGCCAGCAGCTTGAGAACTAGCGGGAGTTCAATGGGCTACAATGAGCAGTTCTTC.

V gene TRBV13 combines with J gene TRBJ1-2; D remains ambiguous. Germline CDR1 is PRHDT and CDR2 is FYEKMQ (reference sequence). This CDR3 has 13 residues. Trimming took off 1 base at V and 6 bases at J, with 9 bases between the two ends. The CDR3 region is CASSLEGFDGYTF. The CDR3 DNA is TGTGCCAGCAGCTTAGAGGGTTTTGATGGCTACACCTTC. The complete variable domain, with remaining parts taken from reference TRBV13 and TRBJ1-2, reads AAGVIQSPRHLIKEKRETATLKCYPIPRHDTVYWYQQGPGQDPQFLISFYEKMQSDKGSIPDRFSAQQFSDYHSELNMSSLELGDSALYFCASSLEGFDGYTFGSGTRLTVV.

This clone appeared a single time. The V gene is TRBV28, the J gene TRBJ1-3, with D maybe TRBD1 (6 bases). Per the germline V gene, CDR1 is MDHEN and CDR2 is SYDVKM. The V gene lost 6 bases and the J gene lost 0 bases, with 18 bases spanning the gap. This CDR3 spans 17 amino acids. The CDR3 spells CASSHRQAAFSGNTIYF. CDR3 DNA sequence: TGTGCCAGCAGCCACCGACAGGCGGCTTTCTCTGGAAACACCATATATTTT.

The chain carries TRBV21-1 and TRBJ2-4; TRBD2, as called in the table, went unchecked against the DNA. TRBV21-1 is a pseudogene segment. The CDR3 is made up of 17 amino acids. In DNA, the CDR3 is TGTGCCAGCAGGCGAGGGTTACTACAGCAAAGAAAAAACATTCAGTACTTC. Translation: CASRRGLLQQRKNIQYF.

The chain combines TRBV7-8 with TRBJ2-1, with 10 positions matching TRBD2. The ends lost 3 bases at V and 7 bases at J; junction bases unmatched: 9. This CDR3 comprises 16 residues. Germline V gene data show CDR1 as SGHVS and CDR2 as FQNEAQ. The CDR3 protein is CASSLALAGEDNEQFF. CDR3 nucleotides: TGTGCCAGCAGCTTGGCCCTAGCGGGAGAGGATAATGAGCAGTTCTTC.

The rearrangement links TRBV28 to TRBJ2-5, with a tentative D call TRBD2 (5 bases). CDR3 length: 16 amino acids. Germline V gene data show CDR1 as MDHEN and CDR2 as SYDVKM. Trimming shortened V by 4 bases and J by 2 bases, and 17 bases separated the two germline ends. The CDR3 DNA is TGTGCCAGCAGTTCTCGAATAACTAGTCGGCAAGAGACCCAGTACTTC. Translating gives CASSSRITSRQETQYF.

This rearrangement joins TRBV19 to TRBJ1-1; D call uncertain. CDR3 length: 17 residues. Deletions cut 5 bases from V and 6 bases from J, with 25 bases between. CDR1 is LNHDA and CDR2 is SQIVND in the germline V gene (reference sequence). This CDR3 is CASSPPHSKALGSEAFF. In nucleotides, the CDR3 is TGTGCCAGTAGTCCTCCCCATTCGAAGGCCCTTGGCTCTGAAGCTTTCTTT.

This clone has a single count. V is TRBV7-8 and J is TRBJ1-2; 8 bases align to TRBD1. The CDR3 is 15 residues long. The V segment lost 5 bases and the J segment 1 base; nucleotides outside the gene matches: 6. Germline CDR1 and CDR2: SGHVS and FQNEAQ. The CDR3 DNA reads TGTGCCAGCAGCCACACAGGGGGACATAACTATGGCTACACCTTC. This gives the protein CASSHTGGHNYGYTF. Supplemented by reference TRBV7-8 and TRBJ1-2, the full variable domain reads GAGVSQSPRYKVAKRGQDVALRCDPISGHVSLFWYQQALGQGPEFLTYFQNEAQLDKSGLPSDRFFAERPEGSVSTLKIQRTQQEDSAVYLCASSHTGGHNYGYTFGSGTRLTVV.

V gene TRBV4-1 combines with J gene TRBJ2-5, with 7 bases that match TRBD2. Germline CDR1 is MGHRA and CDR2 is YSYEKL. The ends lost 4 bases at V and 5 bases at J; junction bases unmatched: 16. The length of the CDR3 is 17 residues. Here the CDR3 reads CASSPRGEVYSVETQYF. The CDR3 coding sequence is TGCGCCAGCAGCCCTCGGGGGGAGGTCTATTCTGTGGAGACCCAGTACTTC.

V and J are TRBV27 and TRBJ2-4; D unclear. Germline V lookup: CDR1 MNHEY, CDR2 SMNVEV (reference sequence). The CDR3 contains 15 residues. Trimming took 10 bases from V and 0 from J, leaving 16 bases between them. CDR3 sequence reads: CATPFRVLAKNIQYF. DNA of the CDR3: TGTGCCACCCCATTCCGGGTCCTAGCCAAAAACATTCAGTACTTC.

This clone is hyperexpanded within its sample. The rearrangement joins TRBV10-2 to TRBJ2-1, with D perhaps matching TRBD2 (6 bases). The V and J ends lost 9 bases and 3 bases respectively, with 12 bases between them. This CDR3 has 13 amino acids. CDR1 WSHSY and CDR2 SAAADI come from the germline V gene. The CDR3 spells CASVAELYNEQFF. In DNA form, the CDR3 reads TGCGCCAGTGTAGCGGAGCTCTACAATGAGCAGTTCTTC.